This TCR beta chain was identified during a study of CD8 T cells in Susac syndrome. TEMRA cells were FACS-enriched, with CD8+ and CD4+ T cells isolated negatively. Germline loops: CDR1 KGHSH, CDR2 LQKENI. Trimming at V came to 3 bases and at J to 14 bases, leaving 11 bases not matched to a gene. The CDR3 loop spans 13 amino acids. An amount of RNA that ranged from roughly 0.45 to 1 ug was reverse transcribed with random hexamers. A multiplex approach, immunoSEQ multiplex PCR, amplified TCR beta CDR3 across 54 Vbeta and 13 Jbeta. TCRdb used MiXCR to reprocess the immunoSEQ multiplex PCR reads, holding one entry per CDR3 protein. The top ten clones hold about 0.094% of a sample with 150,000 or so distinct CDR3 sequences, roughly 94% of them seen once.

The origin of this receptor is a human donor with multiple sclerosis. This chain links TRBV18 with TRBJ2-5; 8 nucleotides align to TRBD2. Material: CD4+ T cells from PBMCs. Written as DNA, the CDR3 is TGTGCCAGCTCACCCCAGGGGCGGGAGGCGATCTACTTC. Its translation: CASSPQGREAIYF.